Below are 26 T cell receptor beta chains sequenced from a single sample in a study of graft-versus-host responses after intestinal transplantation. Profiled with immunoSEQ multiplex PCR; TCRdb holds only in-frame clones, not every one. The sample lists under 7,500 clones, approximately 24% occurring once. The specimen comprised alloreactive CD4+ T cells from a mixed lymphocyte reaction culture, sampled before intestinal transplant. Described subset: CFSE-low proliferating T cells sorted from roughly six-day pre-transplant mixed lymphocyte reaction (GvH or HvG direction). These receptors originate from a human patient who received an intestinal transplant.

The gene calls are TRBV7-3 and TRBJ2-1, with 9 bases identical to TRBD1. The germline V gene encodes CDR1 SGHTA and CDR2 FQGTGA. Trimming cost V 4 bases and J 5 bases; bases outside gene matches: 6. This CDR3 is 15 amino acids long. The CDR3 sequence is CASSSYRGLNNEQFF. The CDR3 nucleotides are TGTGCCAGCAGCTCATACAGGGGGCTGAACAATGAGCAGTTCTTC.

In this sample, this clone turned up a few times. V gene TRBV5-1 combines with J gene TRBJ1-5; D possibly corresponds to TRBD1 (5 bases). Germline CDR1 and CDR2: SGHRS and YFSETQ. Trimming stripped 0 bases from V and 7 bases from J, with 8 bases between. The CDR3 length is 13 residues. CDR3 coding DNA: TGCGCCAGCAGCTTGGTCCAGGGCCAGCCCCAGCATTTT. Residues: CASSLVQGQPQHF.

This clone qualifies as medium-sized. The CDR3 sequence is CASSPAVEAINYGYTF. The CDR3 nucleotides are TGTGCCAGCTCACCGGCCGTGGAGGCGATAAACTATGGCTACACCTTC. This sequence joins TRBV18 and TRBJ1-2; D not certain. Trimming cost V 3 bases and J 2 bases, with 16 bases left between them. Per germline, CDR1 KGHSH and CDR2 LQKENI. The CDR3 has 16 amino acids.

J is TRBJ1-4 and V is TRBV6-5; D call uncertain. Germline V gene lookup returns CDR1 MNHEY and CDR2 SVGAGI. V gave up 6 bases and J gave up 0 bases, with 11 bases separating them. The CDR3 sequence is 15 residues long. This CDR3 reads CASSRTPSTNEKLFF. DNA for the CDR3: TGTGCCAGCAGCAGGACTCCTTCAACTAATGAAAAACTGTTTTTT.

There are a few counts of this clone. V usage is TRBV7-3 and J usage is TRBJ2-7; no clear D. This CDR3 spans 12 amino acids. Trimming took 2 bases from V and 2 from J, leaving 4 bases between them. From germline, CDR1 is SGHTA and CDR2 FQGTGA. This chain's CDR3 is CASSLLPYEQYF. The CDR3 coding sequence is TGTGCCAGCAGCTTATTACCCTACGAGCAGTACTTC.

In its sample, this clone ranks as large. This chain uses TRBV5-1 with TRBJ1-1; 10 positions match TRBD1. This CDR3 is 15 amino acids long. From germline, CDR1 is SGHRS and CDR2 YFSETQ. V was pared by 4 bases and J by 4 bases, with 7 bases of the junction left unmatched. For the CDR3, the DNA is TGCGCCAGCAGCAGGGGACAGGGGAGGCCCACTGAAGCTTTCTTT. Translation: CASSRGQGRPTEAFF.

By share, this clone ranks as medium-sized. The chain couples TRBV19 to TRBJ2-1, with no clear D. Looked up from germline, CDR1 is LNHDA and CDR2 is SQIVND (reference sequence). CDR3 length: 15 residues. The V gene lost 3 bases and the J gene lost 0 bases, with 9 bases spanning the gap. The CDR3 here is CASSMKRSSYNEQFF. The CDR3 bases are TGTGCCAGTAGTATGAAACGGAGCTCCTACAATGAGCAGTTCTTC.

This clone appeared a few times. The CDR3 sequence is CASSPWDRGDTQYF. CDR3 DNA sequence: TGTGCCAGCAGTCCCTGGGACAGGGGAGATACGCAGTATTTT. This chain links TRBV6-8 with TRBJ2-3, with TRBD1 matching 10 bases. With V trimmed by 5 bases and J by 5 bases, 4 bases remained unmatched. The germline V gene has CDR1 MNHGY and CDR2 SAAAGT. There are 14 residues in the CDR3.

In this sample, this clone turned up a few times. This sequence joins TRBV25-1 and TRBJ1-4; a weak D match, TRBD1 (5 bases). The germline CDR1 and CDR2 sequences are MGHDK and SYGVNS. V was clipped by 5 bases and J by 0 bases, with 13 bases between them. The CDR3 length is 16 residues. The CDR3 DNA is TGTGCCAGCAGTAACATGGGGGGGACAACTAATGAAAAACTGTTTTTT. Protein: CASSNMGGTTNEKLFF.

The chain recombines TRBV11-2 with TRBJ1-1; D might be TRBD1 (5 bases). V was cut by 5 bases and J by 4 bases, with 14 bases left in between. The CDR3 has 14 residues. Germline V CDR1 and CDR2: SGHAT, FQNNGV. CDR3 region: CASSREGFSTEAFF. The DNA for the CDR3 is TGTGCCAGCAGCAGGGAGGGGTTCAGCACTGAAGCTTTCTTT.

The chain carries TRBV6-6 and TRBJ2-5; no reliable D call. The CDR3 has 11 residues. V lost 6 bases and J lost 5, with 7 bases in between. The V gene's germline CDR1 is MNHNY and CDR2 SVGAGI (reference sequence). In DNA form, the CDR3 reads TGTGCCAGCAGGCTCGGGGAGACCCAGTACTTC. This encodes CASRLGETQYF.

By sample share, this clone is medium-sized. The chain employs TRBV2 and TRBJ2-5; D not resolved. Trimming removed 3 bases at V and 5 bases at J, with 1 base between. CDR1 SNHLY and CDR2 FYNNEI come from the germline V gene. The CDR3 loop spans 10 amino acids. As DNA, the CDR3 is TGTGCCAGCAGTGAGGAGACCCAGTACTTC. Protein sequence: CASSEETQYF.

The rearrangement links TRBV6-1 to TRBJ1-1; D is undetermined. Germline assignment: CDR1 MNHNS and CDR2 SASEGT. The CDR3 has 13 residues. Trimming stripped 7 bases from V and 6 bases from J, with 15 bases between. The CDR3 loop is CASTRYGEAEAFF. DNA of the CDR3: TGTGCCAGCACCCGTTACGGGGAGGCTGAAGCTTTCTTT.

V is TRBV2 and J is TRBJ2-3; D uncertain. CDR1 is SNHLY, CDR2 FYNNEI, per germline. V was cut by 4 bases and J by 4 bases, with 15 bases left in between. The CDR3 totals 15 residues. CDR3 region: CASSVRGVPPDTQYF. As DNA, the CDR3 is TGTGCCAGCAGTGTGAGAGGCGTTCCCCCAGATACGCAGTATTTT.

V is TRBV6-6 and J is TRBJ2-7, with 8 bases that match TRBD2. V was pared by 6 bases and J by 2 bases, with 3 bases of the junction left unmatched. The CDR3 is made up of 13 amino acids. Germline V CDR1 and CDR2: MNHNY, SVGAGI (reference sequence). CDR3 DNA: TGTGCCAGCAGGACCGGGAGGGCCTACGAGCAGTACTTC. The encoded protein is CASRTGRAYEQYF.

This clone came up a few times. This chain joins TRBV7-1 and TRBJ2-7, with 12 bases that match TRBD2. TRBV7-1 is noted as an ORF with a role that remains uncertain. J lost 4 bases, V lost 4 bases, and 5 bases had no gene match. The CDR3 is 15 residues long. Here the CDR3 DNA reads TGTGCCAGCAGCTTTACTAGCGGGAGGAGATACGAGCAGTACTTC. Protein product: CASSFTSGRRYEQYF.

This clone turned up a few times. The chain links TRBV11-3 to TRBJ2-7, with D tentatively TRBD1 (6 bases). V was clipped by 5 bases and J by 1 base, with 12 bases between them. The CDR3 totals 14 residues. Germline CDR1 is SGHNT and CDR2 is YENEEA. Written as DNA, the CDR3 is TGTGCCAGCAGCCCCAGGCAGGGGTCCTACGAGCAGTACTTC. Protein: CASSPRQGSYEQYF.

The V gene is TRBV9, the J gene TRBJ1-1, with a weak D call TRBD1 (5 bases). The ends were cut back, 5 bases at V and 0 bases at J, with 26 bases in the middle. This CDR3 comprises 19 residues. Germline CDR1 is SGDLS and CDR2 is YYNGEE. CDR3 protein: CASRTILSRVYRMNTEAFF. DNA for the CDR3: TGTGCCAGCAGAACAATTCTCAGCAGGGTTTACCGAATGAACACTGAAGCTTTCTTT.

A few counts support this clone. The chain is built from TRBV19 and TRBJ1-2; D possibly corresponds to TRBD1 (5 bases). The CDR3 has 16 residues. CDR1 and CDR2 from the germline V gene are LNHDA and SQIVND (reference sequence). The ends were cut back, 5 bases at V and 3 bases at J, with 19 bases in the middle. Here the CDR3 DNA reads TGTGCCAGTAGTCCCCGGGGATGGGGGAAGGACTATGGCTACACCTTC. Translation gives CASSPRGWGKDYGYTF. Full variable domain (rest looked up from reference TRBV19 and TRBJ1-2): DGGITQSPKYLFRKEGQNVTLSCEQNLNHDAMYWYRQDPGQGLRLIYYSQIVNDFQKGDIAEGYSVSREKKESFPLTVTSAQKNPTAFYLCASSPRGWGKDYGYTFGSGTRLTVV.

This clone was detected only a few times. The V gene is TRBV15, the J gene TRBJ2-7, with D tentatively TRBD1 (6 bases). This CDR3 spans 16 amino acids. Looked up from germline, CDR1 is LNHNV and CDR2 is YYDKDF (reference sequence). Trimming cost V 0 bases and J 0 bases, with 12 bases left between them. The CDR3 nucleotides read TGTGCCACCAGCAGAGATGCCCAGGGGCACTCCTACGAGCAGTACTTC. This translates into CATSRDAQGHSYEQYF.

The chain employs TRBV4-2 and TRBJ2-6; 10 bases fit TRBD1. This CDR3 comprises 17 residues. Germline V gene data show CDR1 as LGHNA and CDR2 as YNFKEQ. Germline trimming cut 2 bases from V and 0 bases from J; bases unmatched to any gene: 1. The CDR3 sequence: CASSQRTGGSGANVLTF. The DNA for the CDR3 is TGTGCCAGCAGCCAAAGGACAGGGGGCTCTGGGGCCAACGTCCTGACTTTC.

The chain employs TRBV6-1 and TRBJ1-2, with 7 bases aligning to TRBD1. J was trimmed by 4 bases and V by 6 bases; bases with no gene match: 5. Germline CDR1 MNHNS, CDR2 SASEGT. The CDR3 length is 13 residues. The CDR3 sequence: CASRLGTAYGYTF. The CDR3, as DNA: TGTGCCAGCAGGCTAGGGACAGCCTATGGCTACACCTTC.

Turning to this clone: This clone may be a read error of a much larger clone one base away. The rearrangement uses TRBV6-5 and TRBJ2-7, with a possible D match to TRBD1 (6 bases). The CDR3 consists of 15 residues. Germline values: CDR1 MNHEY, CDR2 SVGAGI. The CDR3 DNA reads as TGTGCCAGGAGTTACCCGTCGACAGGCTTCGGAGAGCAGTACTTC. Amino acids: CARSYPSTGFGEQYF.

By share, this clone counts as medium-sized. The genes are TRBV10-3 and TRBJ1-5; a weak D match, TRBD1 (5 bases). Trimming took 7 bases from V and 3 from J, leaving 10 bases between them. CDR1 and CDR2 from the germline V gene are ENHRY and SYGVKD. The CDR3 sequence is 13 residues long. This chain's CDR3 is CAITGGTNQPQHF. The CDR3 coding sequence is TGTGCCATCACGGGAGGGACCAATCAGCCCCAGCATTTT.

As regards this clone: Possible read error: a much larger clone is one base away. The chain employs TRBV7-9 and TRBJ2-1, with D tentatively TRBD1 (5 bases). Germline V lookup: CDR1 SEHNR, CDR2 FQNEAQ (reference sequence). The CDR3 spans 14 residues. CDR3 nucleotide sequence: TGTGCCAACAGCTTTAGGACACTCGACAATGAGCAGTTCTTC. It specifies CANSFRTLDNEQFF.

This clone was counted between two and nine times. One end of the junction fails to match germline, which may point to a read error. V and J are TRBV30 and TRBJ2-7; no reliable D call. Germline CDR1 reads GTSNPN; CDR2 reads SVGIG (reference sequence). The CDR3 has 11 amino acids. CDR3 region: CAWNVMRALRF. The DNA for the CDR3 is TGTGCCTGGAACGTGATGCGTGCCCTACGATTT. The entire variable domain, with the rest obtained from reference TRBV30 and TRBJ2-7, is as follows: SQTIHQWPATLVQPVGSPLSLECTVEGTSNPNLYWYRQAAGRGLQLLFYSVGIGQISSEVPQNLSASRPQDRQFILSSKKLLLSDSGFYLCAWNVMRALRFGPGTRLTVT.